This is a list of T cell receptor beta chains from one sample in a study of beta chain features in type 1 diabetes. TCRdb keeps only in-frame clones here, not all; method: immunoSEQ multiplex PCR. The sample lists some 350,000 clones, 13% occurring once. Sample: naive CD4+ T cells from blood. These receptors were collected from a young woman with type 1 diabetes. Both conserved end residues are part of each CDR3. The D gene is left open where the match is weak. Some rows mark clone size as missing; the rest say once, few, many or name a class of expanded clone.

V,J,size,D,DNA,CDR3
TRBV5-6,TRBJ2-3,few,NA,TGTGCCAGCAGCCACTGGAGGGCCCGAACAGATACGCAGTATTTT,CASSHWRARTDTQYF
TRBV25-1,TRBJ2-1,few,TRBD2,TGTGCCAGCAGTGAACATCTGGGACTAGCGGGAGCGGGTAATGAGCAGTTCTTC,CASSEHLGLAGAGNEQFF
TRBV9,TRBJ1-2,few,TRBD1,TGTGCCAGCAGCCCTGGACAGGGCGGCTATGGCTACACCTTC,CASSPGQGGYGYTF
TRBV23-1,TRBJ1-5,few,NA,TGCGCCAGCAGTCAATCGGGGCAGGGGAGATTCCGCAATCAGCCCCAGCATTTT,CASSQSGQGRFRNQPQHF
TRBV7-2,TRBJ2-1,NA,TRBD1,TGTGCCAGCAGCCCATGGACAGGGTGGCGGGGTGAGCAGTTCTTC,CASSPWTGWRGEQFF
TRBV19,TRBJ2-6,NA,TRBD1,TGTGCCAGTAGTATAGTAATCGGACAGGGCTACTCTGGGGCCAACGTCCTGACTTTC,CASSIVIGQGYSGANVLTF
TRBV30,TRBJ1-1,few,TRBD1,TGTGCCTGGAACAGGGGGCAGGCTGAAGCTTTCTTT,CAWNRGQAEAFF
TRBV28,TRBJ2-3,NA,NA,TGTGCCAGCACCCGTGGCACAGATACGCAGTATTTT,CASTRGTDTQYF
TRBV23-1,TRBJ2-1,few,TRBD2,TGCGCCAGCAGTGGCGGGAGTTCCCATGAGCAGTTCTTC,CASSGGSSHEQFF
TRBV19,TRBJ2-2,few,NA,TGTGCCAGTAGCGATGGGGCCCGGGAGCTGTTTTTT,CASSDGARELFF
TRBV20-1,TRBJ1-1,few,NA,TGCGGCTTTGAGGACACTGAAGCTTTCTTT,CGFEDTEAFF
TRBV7-6,TRBJ2-3,few,NA,TGTGCCAGCAGCGCTCGGGACACGGGGTATTTT,CASSARDTGYF
TRBV4-3,TRBJ1-2,NA,NA,TGCGCCAGCACTAACAGGGCGGAAGCTAACTATGGCTACACCTTC,CASTNRAEANYGYTF
TRBV7-2,TRBJ2-5,few,NA,TGTGCCAGCAGCTTAGGATTCACTAGGGCCCAAGAGACCCAGTACTTC,CASSLGFTRAQETQYF
TRBV9,TRBJ2-1,NA,TRBD2,TGTGCCAGCAGCGTAGAGAGGGGACTAGCGGGACTGAACAATGAGCAGTTCTTC,CASSVERGLAGLNNEQFF
TRBV5-1,TRBJ2-3,few,NA,TGCGCCAGCAGCTGGCAATCGTCCTCCTCCACAGATACGCAGTATTTT,CASSWQSSSSTDTQYF
TRBV18,TRBJ2-2,NA,NA,TGTGCCAGCTCACCCGACTACCAGCTCGCGAACACCGGGGAGCTGTTTTTT,CASSPDYQLANTGELFF
TRBV7-9,TRBJ2-5,few,TRBD1,TGTGCCAGCAGCCCCATCCCGGGACAGGGAGGAGAGACCCAGTACTTC,CASSPIPGQGGETQYF
TRBV7-9,TRBJ2-5,few,TRBD2,TGTGCCAGCAGCTTAGGGGTTTTGGCGGGAGTCCAAGAGACCCAGTACTTC,CASSLGVLAGVQETQYF
TRBV9,TRBJ2-7,few,TRBD1,TGTGCCAGCAGCGTAGGGGGACAGTCTTACGAGCAGTACTTC,CASSVGGQSYEQYF
TRBV7-9,TRBJ1-1,few,TRBD1,TGTGCCAGCAGCCTGGACAGGGGGTCGGCTTTCTTT,CASSLDRGSAFF
TRBV10-3,TRBJ1-2,few,TRBD1,TGTGCCATCAGTGGGGACAGATCTAACTATGGCTACACCTTC,CAISGDRSNYGYTF
TRBV5-6,TRBJ2-1,NA,NA,TGTGCCAGCAGCCCAGATAGCGGCCGCTCCTACAATGAGCAGTTCTTC,CASSPDSGRSYNEQFF
TRBV30,TRBJ2-5,few,TRBD2,TGTGCCTGGAATACTCCGGGACTAGCTCTTAAAGAGACCCAGTACTTC,CAWNTPGLALKETQYF
TRBV19,TRBJ2-5,few,NA,TGTGCCAGTAGTAGCGGGGCCACAAGTTGGACCCAGTACTTC,CASSSGATSWTQYF